This entry describes one T cell receptor beta chain. This clone was recorded once. The antigen it recognizes is unknown. The input lacks base qualities; no much larger clone sits a single base away. For the CD8 naive samples, CD45RO-negative cells were positively selected for CCR7, yielding a CD45RA+CCR7+ population from which TemRA cells were excluded. The donors were healthy, HIV-negative adults who had no recently reported acute infections or vaccinations. Only Caucasian adults living in Nashville, Tennessee, USA were represented among the donors. Blood was obtained by leukapheresis, after which PBMCs were separated by Ficoll-Histopaque density gradient centrifugation and cryopreserved in liquid nitrogen vapor phase. Analytical flow cytometry was used to check the purity and quantity of every magnetically sorted T cell population. Each sorted fraction had its genomic DNA isolated and then quantified by UV absorbance on a Nanodrop 2000c.

These data come from a study of shared clonotypes between healthy human individuals (TCRdb year 2020). Context from the whole study: The cohort included a few men and a couple of women between 18 and 49 years of age. The study deeply sequenced blood TCR repertoires of about five healthy adults to estimate repertoire size and the extent of clonotype sharing between individuals. For each donor, three plates each were used for CD4 naive and CD4 memory, two plates were used for CD8 naive, and one plate was used for CD8 memory. Libraries were prepared and TCR repertoires were sequenced by different laboratories using diverse techniques, in order to increase sequencing depth and limit assay-specific biases. Each donor's leukapheresis produced roughly between about 0.9 and 9.5 billion PBMCs. General findings and caveats noted by the study authors: Sampling was restricted to blood, and TCR repertoires in tissues likely differ from the TCR repertoires found in blood. Because the study included a small number of donors, the genetic and exposure-history diversity represented was limited. Pairwise subsampling indicated that sequencing depth was expected to affect the degree of clonotype sharing among donors. Across several donors, roughly 5.4% of naive CD4, approximately 3.6% of naive CD8, roughly 2.2% of memory CD4, and 0.4% of memory CD8 clonotypes were shared. Naive subsets generally had larger estimated clonotype richness than memory subsets did. Even with the large sequencing depth, rarefaction of the sorted-subset datasets indicated that sequencing was incomplete. Compared with non-shared clonotypes, clonotypes shared by all four sorted-subset donors had higher generation probabilities.

The germline V end is reduced by 0 bases and the J end by 4 bases; junction bases left unmatched: 4. CDR3 length: 16 amino acids, cysteine to phenylalanine. Only the CDR3 part of the read is kept: 48 bases, read in frame from the first base. CDR1 LNHNV and CDR2 YYDKDF are derived from the germline V gene (reference sequence). Using the deep immunoSEQ assay, multiplex PCR amplified TCR CDR3 regions from genomic DNA. Extracted genomic DNA from each cell subset was distributed evenly across all wells of several immunoSEQ 96-well plates, and each plate was treated as a replicate. Each replicate PCR for sorted subsets received 150 to 250 ng genomic DNA, equal to about 29,000 T cell genomes. Purified libraries were quantified with a Qubit 3.0 fluorometer, sized on a Bioanalyzer 2100, and re-quantified with the KAPA Library Quantification kit. Every immunoSEQ 96-well plate was sequenced on a dedicated single-read 150-cycle Illumina NextSeq 550 flow cell. The study's own analysis went as follows. Because the immunoSEQ output included only junctional sequences and no quality scores, the filtering could not be the same as the filtering used for full-length reads. Sequences were annotated with PyIR, a Python wrapper for IgBLAST v1.9, using IMGT germline references to assign V/J genes and CDR3. Any read was removed if the V/J assignment was weak (E-value above 1e-6), the CDR3 was missing, or the read contained stop codons, out-of-frame junctions, or ambiguous translated residues. V3J clonotypes were defined as sequences sharing the same inferred V gene, J gene, and CDR3 amino acid sequence. To compute the percentage overlap between repertoires, the number of shared unique clonotypes was divided by the size of the smaller repertoire. Three approaches were used to assess repertoire richness: RTK rarefaction, the Chao1 estimator, and Recon v2.1 estimates of unobserved clonotypes. Generation probabilities were computed with OLGA for all TCRbeta clonotypes obtained by the gDNA method from several donors. TCRdb re-hosts the immuneACCESS table, in-frame sequences only. Its copies lack some clones; in the studies checked, an unresolved V gene accounts for under half of them, and the cause for the rest is not known. The DNA was the basis for D and trimming; V, J and clone size are from that table. The sample table shows 2 million to 2.5 million clones, and 93% are seen once. The ten largest clones take up around 1.7% of the sample.

The clonotype comes from a young man in good health. Some clones in this sample may be carry-over from other donors' samples. Sequenced material: naive CD8+ T cells from PBMCs. This specimen's cell subset or site label, interpreted: CD45RA+CCR7+. Here the chain combines TRBV15 and TRBJ2-4; 9 central nucleotides agree with TRBD1. The CDR3 amino acid sequence is: CATSREGTGPKNIQYF. The nucleotide sequence reads TGTGCCACCAGCAGAGAAGGGACAGGGCCTAAAAACATTCAGTACTTC.